A single sample gave rise to the 4 T cell receptor beta chains below, sequenced in a study of T-cell memory formation after mild COVID-19. TCRdb called the 5' RACE reads again in MiXCR, with one record for every CDR3 protein. The sample lists fewer than 250,000 distinct CDR3 sequences, around 30% seen once, with approximately 10% in the top ten. Sequencing was performed on PBMCs or a T cell subset sorted from them (not recorded which). The source of these receptors is an adult woman who had mild COVID-19 (a few samples of this study predate the infection). Cell type and time point are not known.

This rearrangement joins TRBV5-1 to TRBJ2-7; maybe TRBD2 (6 bases). The CDR3 spans 13 residues. The germline CDR1 and CDR2 sequences are SGHRS and YFSETQ. Deletions cut 3 bases from V and 2 bases from J, with 9 bases between. CDR3 loop: CASSWRETYEQYF. As DNA, the CDR3 is TGCGCCAGCAGCTGGCGGGAAACCTACGAGCAGTACTTC.

This clonotype appeared a few times. The chain employs TRBV7-2 and TRBJ1-5; D is unresolved. CDR3 length equals 16 residues. Trimming pared 2 bases from V and 0 bases from J, leaving 11 bases between. Germline loops: CDR1 SGHTA, CDR2 FQGNSA. CDR3 loop: CASSLILGNSNQPQHF. CDR3 coding DNA: TGTGCCAGCAGCTTAATTTTGGGAAATAGCAATCAGCCCCAGCATTTT.

This clonotype showed up many times. This chain connects TRBV5-1 to TRBJ2-1; 7 bases map to TRBD2. Trimming at V came to 1 base and at J to 6 bases, leaving 4 bases not matched to a gene. The CDR3 runs to 14 residues. Per the germline V gene, CDR1 is SGHRS and CDR2 is YFSETQ. The CDR3 DNA reads as TGCGCCAGCAGCTTGCGACTAGCTCCCAATGAGCAGTTCTTC. Translated: CASSLRLAPNEQFF.

The sample holds a few counts of this clonotype. The chain is built from TRBV15 and TRBJ1-5; D is perhaps TRBD1 (5 bases). Trimming removed 3 bases at V and 3 bases at J, with 12 bases between. The CDR3 runs 15 residues. Germline V gene sequence: CDR1 LNHNV, CDR2 YYDKDF (reference sequence). As DNA, the CDR3 is TGTGCCACCAGCAGGCCGACAGAGCCCAATCAGCCCCAGCATTTT. Its translation is CATSRPTEPNQPQHF. The full variable domain, completed using reference TRBV15 and TRBJ1-5, is DAMVIQNPRYQVTQFGKPVTLSCSQTLNHNVMYWYQQKSSQAPKLLFHYYDKDFNNEADTPDNFQSRRPNTSFCFLDIRSPGLGDTAMYLCATSRPTEPNQPQHFGDGTRLSIL.